A selection of T cell receptor beta chains follows, all from one sample in a study of cytomegalovirus exposure and HLA in healthy donors. Measured with immunoSEQ multiplex PCR; TCRdb has only the in-frame clones, and not every one. The sample lists approximately 200,000 clones, 80% to 90% occurring once. Sequencing input: PBMCs. These receptor sequences come from a woman aged 30 to 39 in good health and CMV-seropositive. Both conserved end residues are part of each CDR3. The D gene is left open where the match is weak. The listing skips clone size in some rows; elsewhere it reads once, few, many or a size class.

>-|TRBV21-1|-|TRBJ2-1
CASSKGGPGRVWRNNEQFF
TGTGCCAGCAGCAAAGGGGGGCCCGGGAGGGTTTGGCGTAACAATGAGCAGTTCTTC
>-|TRBV5-4|-|TRBJ1-5
CASSLDGGGAQPQHF
TGTGCCAGCAGCTTGGATGGCGGGGGTGCTCAGCCCCAGCATTTT
>-|TRBV28|-|TRBJ1-5
CASSGTAGQPQHF
TGTGCCAGCAGTGGAACCGCAGGTCAGCCCCAGCATTTT
>-|TRBV28|-|TRBJ1-2
CASSLFQGIGYTF
TGTGCCAGCAGTTTATTTCAGGGAATTGGCTACACCTTC
>-|TRBV13|TRBD2|TRBJ2-3
CASSLIGTKGDTQYF
TGTGCCAGCAGCCTAATTGGGACTAAAGGAGATACGCAGTATTTT
>few|TRBV11-2|TRBD2|TRBJ2-3
CASSWSGSSTDTQYF
TGTGCCAGCAGCTGGAGCGGGAGTAGCACAGATACGCAGTATTTT
>-|TRBV29-1|TRBD1|TRBJ2-7
CSGGTGTGLEQYF
TGCAGCGGGGGAACCGGGACAGGGCTAGAGCAGTACTTC
>-|TRBV29-1|-|TRBJ2-7
CSVIPGSYEQYF
TGCAGCGTTATCCCCGGTTCCTACGAGCAGTACTTC
>-|TRBV27|TRBD1|TRBJ2-1
CASSLDRVHNEQFF
TGTGCCAGCAGTCTAGACAGGGTCCACAATGAGCAGTTCTTC
>-|TRBV28|-|TRBJ1-2
CASSLARVKDYGYTF
TGTGCCAGCAGTTTAGCCCGGGTAAAGGACTATGGCTACACCTTC
>-|TRBV20-1|TRBD2|TRBJ2-7
CSAFASGEQYF
TGCAGTGCATTTGCTAGCGGGGAGCAGTACTTC
>-|TRBV5-1|-|TRBJ2-2
CASSLAWTRNTGELFF
TGCGCCAGCAGCTTGGCCTGGACAAGGAACACCGGGGAGCTGTTTTTT
>-|TRBV29-1|TRBD2|TRBJ2-7
CSVARPTGGTTYEQYF
TGCAGCGTCGCTAGGCCGACGGGAGGAACTACCTACGAGCAGTACTTC